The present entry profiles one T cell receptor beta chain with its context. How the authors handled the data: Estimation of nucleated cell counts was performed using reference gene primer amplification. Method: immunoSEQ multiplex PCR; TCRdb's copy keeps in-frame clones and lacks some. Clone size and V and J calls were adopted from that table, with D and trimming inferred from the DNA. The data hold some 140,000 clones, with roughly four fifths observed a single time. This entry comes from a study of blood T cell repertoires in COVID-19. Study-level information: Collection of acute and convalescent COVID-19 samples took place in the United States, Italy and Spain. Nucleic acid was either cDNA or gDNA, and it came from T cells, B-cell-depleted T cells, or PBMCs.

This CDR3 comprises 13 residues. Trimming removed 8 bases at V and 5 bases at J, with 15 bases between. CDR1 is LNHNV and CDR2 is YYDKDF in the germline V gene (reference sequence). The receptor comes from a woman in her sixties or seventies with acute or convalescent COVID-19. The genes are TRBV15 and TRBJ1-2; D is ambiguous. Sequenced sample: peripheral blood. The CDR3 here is CATASWREYGYTF. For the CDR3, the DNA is TGTGCCACCGCTTCGTGGAGAGAATATGGCTACACCTTC.